This T cell receptor beta chain was found in a study of control samples from healthy donors and cancer patients. Some clones are missing from TCRdb's copy, which holds only in-frame ones; the method was immunoSEQ multiplex PCR. The sample lists about 140,000 clones, 91% seen once, with 7.1% in the top ten. Sequencing was carried out using blood. The sequence came from a man between 18 and 35 years old in good health.

CDR3 DNA sequence: TGTGCCAGCAGTCCCCCTAGCGGGGGGTTGGCAGATACGCAGTATTTT. It translates to CASSPPSGGLADTQYF. The chain joins TRBV5-4 to TRBJ2-3; TRBD2 aligns across 11 bases. The CDR3 is 16 amino acids. The ends lost 5 bases at V and 4 bases at J; junction bases unmatched: 9. Germline assignment: CDR1 SGHNT and CDR2 YYREEE (reference sequence).